The 31 T cell receptor beta chains given below trace back to one sample, sequenced in a study of CD8 T cells in Susac syndrome. Random hexamers were used to reverse transcribe roughly 0.45 to 1 ug of RNA. MiXCR was run by TCRdb on the immunoSEQ multiplex PCR reads, yielding one entry per CDR3 protein. The table has about 290,000 distinct CDR3 sequences, 85% seen once; the top ten hold around 0.22%. Sequencing was carried out using CD8+ T cells from PBMCs. The receptors come from a human donor with multiple sclerosis.

The V call is TRBV2, the J call TRBJ2-7, with 8 bases fitting TRBD1. CDR1 is SNHLY, CDR2 FYNNEI, per germline. J gave up 4 bases and V 6 bases, and 11 bases lay outside the gene matches. The CDR3 is 15 amino acids. The CDR3 loop reads CASSPLGQAGYEQYF. As DNA, the CDR3 is TGTGCCAGCAGCCCCTTGGGACAGGCGGGGTACGAGCAGTACTTC.

This chain links TRBV27 with TRBJ2-4; D ambiguous. V lost 6 bases and J lost 1, with 7 bases in between. The CDR3 is made up of 13 amino acids. The germline V gene has CDR1 MNHEY and CDR2 SMNVEV (reference sequence). The CDR3 DNA reads as TGTGCCAGCAGCTTTACCGCCAAAAACATTCAGTACTTC. Its protein product is CASSFTAKNIQYF.

The V and J genes are TRBV28 and TRBJ2-1; 8 bases are shared with TRBD2. The germline V gene has CDR1 MDHEN and CDR2 SYDVKM. This CDR3 is 15 amino acids long. After removal of 5 bases from V and 2 bases from J, the junction contained 5 bases not matched to a gene. The CDR3 spells CASSPLAGPYNEQFF. The CDR3 region has the DNA TGTGCCAGCAGTCCTCTAGCGGGCCCCTACAATGAGCAGTTCTTC.

This clonotype came up once. V and J are TRBV18 and TRBJ2-7, with 7 bases fitting TRBD2. Germline V gene lookup returns CDR1 KGHSH and CDR2 LQKENI. V lost 3 bases, J lost 4 bases, and 12 bases stayed unmatched. CDR3 size: 16 residues. CDR3 amino acids: CASSPRGDYHRYEQYF. The CDR3 DNA reads as TGTGCCAGCTCACCTCGAGGGGACTACCATCGATACGAGCAGTACTTC.

V gene TRBV28 combines with J gene TRBJ2-1; D is unresolved. The germline V gene has CDR1 MDHEN and CDR2 SYDVKM. Trimming took 3 bases from V and 6 from J, leaving 15 bases between them. This CDR3 has 15 residues. The CDR3 region is CASSLGKNWFNEQFF. The CDR3 bases are TGTGCCAGCAGTTTGGGGAAGAATTGGTTCAATGAGCAGTTCTTC.

Only one count was recorded for this clonotype. The chain uses TRBV7-6 and TRBJ2-7, with D unclear. With 3 bases removed from V and 4 bases from J, the gap between germline ends came to 7 bases. This CDR3 comprises 12 residues. The V gene's germline CDR1 is SGHVS and CDR2 FNYEAQ. The CDR3 loop is CASSFTVYEQYF. CDR3 DNA sequence: TGTGCCAGCAGCTTCACGGTGTACGAGCAGTACTTC.

The chain uses TRBV20-1 and TRBJ2-4; maybe TRBD2 (6 bases). Trimming shortened V by 1 base and J by 1 base, and 11 bases separated the two germline ends. Germline V gene sequence: CDR1 DFQATT, CDR2 SNEGSKA (reference sequence). The CDR3 runs to 15 residues. For the CDR3, the DNA is TGCAGTGCTAGAGTATCCGGAGGGGCCAAAAACATTCAGTACTTC. Translation gives CSARVSGGAKNIQYF.

V and J are TRBV10-3 and TRBJ2-7; a possible D gene is TRBD1 (5 bases). The V end lost 3 bases, the J end lost 0 bases, and 15 bases lay between the germline ends. The CDR3 is 16 amino acids. Looked up from germline, CDR1 is ENHRY and CDR2 is SYGVKD. The CDR3, as DNA: TGTGCCATCAGTGACTTTGACAGAGCCCTCTCCTACGAGCAGTACTTC. This codes for CAISDFDRALSYEQYF.

V gene TRBV5-1 combines with J gene TRBJ2-7; the match to TRBD1 covers 9 bases. Looked up from germline, CDR1 is SGHRS and CDR2 is YFSETQ. CDR3 length: 13 residues. The J segment lost 6 bases and the V segment lost 9 bases, leaving 10 bases of the junction unmatched. CDR3 sequence reads: CAITGTGYCEQYF. The CDR3 DNA reads TGCGCCATCACCGGGACAGGGTATTGCGAGCAGTACTTC.

The chain's CDR3 is CASRWDGSSGANVLTF. CDR3 DNA sequence: TGTGCCAGCAGATGGGATGGGAGCTCTGGGGCCAACGTCCTGACTTTC. This chain connects TRBV2 to TRBJ2-6; tentative D call: TRBD2 (5 bases). Germline V lookup: CDR1 SNHLY, CDR2 FYNNEI. CDR3 length: 16 residues. The V gene lost 6 bases and the J gene lost 0 bases, with 12 bases spanning the gap.

The chain combines TRBV20-1 with TRBJ2-1; 10 nucleotides agree with TRBD2. J lost 8 bases, V lost 6 bases, and 13 bases had no gene match. The length of the CDR3 is 15 residues. From germline, CDR1 is DFQATT and CDR2 SNEGSKA (reference sequence). CDR3 loop: CSAGPSGSIWDEQFF. Written as DNA, the CDR3 is TGCAGTGCCGGCCCTAGCGGGAGTATATGGGATGAGCAGTTCTTC.

This sequence joins TRBV19 and TRBJ1-1; tentative D call: TRBD1 (5 bases). The germline gives CDR1 LNHDA, CDR2 SQIVND (reference sequence). V was clipped by 3 bases and J by 2 bases, with 13 bases between them. The CDR3 has 15 amino acids. This CDR3 reads CASSMRFGGNTEAFF. In DNA form, the CDR3 reads TGTGCCAGTAGTATGCGCTTCGGGGGAAACACTGAAGCTTTCTTT.

The chain uses TRBV4-3 and TRBJ2-7; 10 bases are a match to TRBD1. The germline CDR1 and CDR2 sequences are LGHNA and YSLEER. The CDR3 totals 15 residues. With 1 base clipped from V and 3 bases from J, the junction kept 3 bases outside the gene matches. For the CDR3, the DNA is TGCGCCAGCAGCCAAGGCGGGACAGGGGACTACGAGCAGTACTTC. Protein product: CASSQGGTGDYEQYF.

The CDR3 loop is CASSYPREGSYEQYF. The DNA of the CDR3 is TGTGCCAGCAGTTACCCCCGTGAGGGGTCCTACGAGCAGTACTTC. V usage is TRBV6-6 and J usage is TRBJ2-7; possibly TRBD1 or TRBD2 for D (5 bases each). In germline, CDR1 is MNHNY, CDR2 SVGAGI (reference sequence). The CDR3 is made up of 15 amino acids. V lost 2 bases, J lost 1 base, and 12 bases lay in between.

This rearrangement joins TRBV24-1 to TRBJ1-3; D is undetermined. The V and J ends lost 4 bases and 4 bases respectively, with 10 bases between them. The CDR3 spans 14 residues. Germline CDR1 KGHDR, CDR2 SFDVKD. CDR3 coding DNA: TGTGCCACCAGTGACGGGAGCGCCGGAAACACCATATATTTT. Its protein product is CATSDGSAGNTIYF.

The chain carries TRBV20-1 and TRBJ2-7; 11 bases line up with TRBD1. With V trimmed by 5 bases and J by 3 bases, 3 bases remained unmatched. The CDR3 spans 13 residues. Germline V gene data show CDR1 as DFQATT and CDR2 as SNEGSKA (reference sequence). The CDR3 coding sequence is TGCAGTGCTTTGGACAGGGGGCTCTACGAGCAGTACTTC. This codes for CSALDRGLYEQYF.

V and J are TRBV30 and TRBJ2-7, with D perhaps TRBD1 (6 bases). There are 13 residues in the CDR3. The germline gives CDR1 GTSNPN, CDR2 SVGIG (reference sequence). Trimming pared 8 bases from V and 1 base from J, leaving 15 bases between. CDR3 loop: CALWAGESYEQYF. In DNA form, the CDR3 reads TGTGCCCTATGGGCAGGGGAATCCTACGAGCAGTACTTC.

The CDR3 DNA sequence: TGTGCCAGCAGCCCCCCCCGACTAGCGGACCGCACAGATACGCAGTATTTT. Encoded protein: CASSPPRLADRTDTQYF. This chain joins TRBV28 and TRBJ2-3, with TRBD2 matching over 9 bases. Trimming cost V 6 bases and J 1 base; bases outside gene matches: 11. Germline CDR1 is MDHEN and CDR2 is SYDVKM. The CDR3 length is 17 residues.

The genes are TRBV5-1 and TRBJ2-3; 9 nucleotides agree with TRBD2. Germline V gene data show CDR1 as SGHRS and CDR2 as YFSETQ. J gave up 1 base and V 0 bases, and 15 bases lay outside the gene matches. This CDR3 contains 20 residues. This CDR3 reads CASSLAGTSFSWRGTDTQYF. As DNA, the CDR3 is TGCGCCAGCAGCTTGGCCGGGACTAGCTTTAGCTGGAGGGGCACAGATACGCAGTATTTT.

The V and J genes are TRBV6-6 and TRBJ2-7, with 9 bases lining up with TRBD1. V lost 10 bases to trimming and J lost 6 bases; unmatched junction nucleotides: 4. From germline, CDR1 is MNHNY and CDR2 SVGAGI (reference sequence). The CDR3 sequence is 11 residues long. The CDR3 DNA follows: TGTGCCACCTACAGGGGGCTCGAGCAGTACTTC. Translated, it gives CATYRGLEQYF.

The chain carries TRBV14 and TRBJ2-1; TRBD1 matches at 8 bases. V was pared by 5 bases and J by 2 bases, with 11 bases of the junction left unmatched. Germline values: CDR1 SGHDN, CDR2 FVKESK. The CDR3 is made up of 17 amino acids. DNA for the CDR3: TGTGCCAGCAGCGCGCGTCGGACAGGGCGACCCTACAATGAGCAGTTCTTC. Translating gives CASSARRTGRPYNEQFF.

The rearrangement links TRBV28 to TRBJ1-1; possibly TRBD1 for D (5 bases). The CDR3 consists of 14 residues. Looked up from germline, CDR1 is MDHEN and CDR2 is SYDVKM. V was cut by 8 bases and J by 0 bases, with 13 bases left in between. The CDR3 reads CASVIEGMNTEAFF. In DNA, the CDR3 is TGTGCCAGCGTAATAGAGGGGATGAACACTGAAGCTTTCTTT.

V and J are TRBV13 and TRBJ2-7; 7 bases match TRBD1. CDR1 PRHDT and CDR2 FYEKMQ come from the germline V gene (reference sequence). V trimming: 3 bases; J trimming: 5 bases; junction bases outside the gene matches: 7. CDR3 size: 14 residues. CDR3 in amino acids: CASSFSQGPHEQYF. CDR3 DNA: TGTGCCAGCAGCTTCTCACAGGGGCCCCACGAGCAGTACTTC.

This clonotype occurred once. This sequence joins TRBV29-1 and TRBJ2-7, with a weak D call TRBD2 (5 bases). CDR3 length equals 15 residues. CDR1 SQVTM and CDR2 ANQGSEA come from the germline V gene. V was trimmed by 7 bases and J by 0 bases, leaving 19 bases between them. CDR3 residues: CSARDPGIPSYEQYF. CDR3 nucleotide sequence: TGCAGCGCCCGTGACCCGGGAATACCCTCCTACGAGCAGTACTTC.

The chain combines TRBV27 with TRBJ1-5; 8 positions agree with TRBD1. The V segment lost 2 bases and the J segment 3 bases; nucleotides outside the gene matches: 3. The CDR3 totals 15 residues. In germline, CDR1 is MNHEY, CDR2 SMNVEV (reference sequence). DNA for the CDR3: TGTGCCAGCAGTTTAGGGACAGGATTCAATCAGCCCCAGCATTTT. This codes for CASSLGTGFNQPQHF.

The rearrangement uses TRBV3-1 and TRBJ2-3; 7 bases line up with TRBD2. Per the germline V gene, CDR1 is LGHDT and CDR2 is YNNKEL (reference sequence). The CDR3 has 16 residues. V was clipped by 6 bases and J by 3 bases; unmatched bases: 12. CDR3 DNA: TGTGCCAGCAGGCACGGTCCAGCGGGAATTACAGATACGCAGTATTTT. This translates into CASRHGPAGITDTQYF.

The chain uses TRBV3-1 and TRBJ2-1; 12 bases fit TRBD1. Germline-derived CDR1 and CDR2 are LGHDT and YNNKEL (reference sequence). This CDR3 contains 16 residues. Trimming at V came to 5 bases and at J to 8 bases, leaving 10 bases not matched to a gene. CDR3: CASSGEGTGGGDEQFF. The CDR3 DNA follows: TGTGCCAGCAGCGGCGAGGGGACAGGGGGCGGCGATGAGCAGTTCTTC.

The chain carries TRBV9 and TRBJ2-7, with D possibly being TRBD2 (5 bases). The ends were cut back, 1 base at V and 3 bases at J, with 14 bases in the middle. This CDR3 is built from 15 residues. CDR1 is SGDLS, CDR2 YYNGEE, per germline. The CDR3 loop is CASSVTAAEIYEQYF. The CDR3 region has the DNA TGTGCCAGCAGCGTAACGGCAGCGGAGATCTACGAGCAGTACTTC.

The rearrangement uses TRBV30 and TRBJ1-2, with unresolved D. Trimming stripped 1 base from V and 4 bases from J, with 7 bases between. Germline V CDR1 and CDR2: GTSNPN, SVGIG (reference sequence). CDR3 length equals 12 residues. Here the CDR3 reads CAWSGDIYGYTF. The CDR3, as DNA: TGTGCCTGGAGTGGGGATATCTATGGCTACACCTTC.

The rearrangement uses TRBV7-9 and TRBJ1-1; D not resolved. This CDR3 spans 15 amino acids. The V end was cut by 1 base, the J end by 7 bases, with 16 bases between. CDR1 and CDR2 from the germline V gene are SEHNR and FQNEAQ (reference sequence). The CDR3 protein is CASSLGNPSTREAFF. In DNA form, the CDR3 reads TGTGCCAGCAGCTTAGGGAATCCGAGCACTCGTGAAGCTTTCTTT.

Turning to this clonotype: A junction boundary mismatches the germline segment, possibly from a read error. This rearrangement joins TRBV5-1 to TRBJ1-2; possibly TRBD1 for D (6 bases). CDR3 length: 16 amino acids. Germline-derived CDR1 and CDR2 are SGHRS and YFSETQ. CDR3 residues: CAGSLVVRGVEYGYTF. Written as DNA, the CDR3 is TGCGCCGGCAGCTTGGTGGTCAGGGGAGTGGAGTATGGCTACACCTTC.